Reported below is one T cell receptor beta chain. The antigen is undetermined. Time point reported: baseline, week 1 (first vaccination visit). Treatment defined: pre-vaccination baseline after standard-of-care therapy. New astrocytomas of WHO grade 3 or 4 that were IDH1-mutant and ATRX-lost were found in the donors. This record belongs to a study of a mutant IDH1 vaccine in newly diagnosed glioma. As for the study in general: Among treated patients, 62.5% were male and about 40% female, and mean age was 40.4 years. Those enrolled had earlier been treated with radiotherapy, temozolomide, or both, mostly both.

Study observations and caveats: The study observed vaccine-induced immune responses in 93.3% of patients.

Trimming removed 8 bases at V and 4 bases at J, with 12 bases between. Germline V gene data show CDR1 as SNHLY and CDR2 as FYNNEI. This CDR3 region has 13 residues. The data were produced by immunoSEQ multiplex PCR, yet TCRdb's version contains in-frame clones alone and is incomplete. The table has approximately 100,000 clones, around 90% seen once. The clonotype comes from a woman in her forties or fifties with glioma. The sequences come from PBMCs, collected from a glioma patient treated with radiotherapy, temozolomide or both. The chain uses TRBV2 and TRBJ2-1, with unresolved D. The CDR3 is CASQLEGYNEQFF. CDR3 nucleotides: TGTGCCAGCCAGTTAGAAGGATACAATGAGCAGTTCTTC.